Listed here are 20 T cell receptor beta chains from one sample, sequenced in a study of blood T cell repertoires in COVID-19 (dated by TCRdb to the early 2020s). Libraries were made using the immunoSEQ multiplex PCR assay. This is the immuneACCESS table as TCRdb keeps it, with only in-frame sequences that have V and J called. A part of the clones is gone; compared with another copy, unresolved V genes explain less than half, and the rest is unexplained. The sample data list approximately 250,000 clones, and 85% of these were observed just once. The ten largest clones capture approximately 6.3% of the sample. Sequences were obtained from peripheral blood. All receptors derive from a woman aged 60-70 years with active or convalescent COVID-19.

The chain recombines TRBV30 with TRBJ1-2; possibly TRBD1 for D (5 bases). CDR1 is GTSNPN, CDR2 SVGIG, per germline (reference sequence). V lost 1 base to trimming and J lost 5 bases, with 20 bases between them. The CDR3 sequence is 16 residues long. In DNA, the CDR3 is TGTGCCTGGAGTGCCGATCTTGAAGGGGCTCGGTATGGCTACACCTTC. Its translation is CAWSADLEGARYGYTF.

This rearrangement joins TRBV6-5 to TRBJ1-1, with no clear D. The CDR3 is 13 residues long. The germline V gene has CDR1 MNHEY and CDR2 SVGAGI. Deletions cut 2 bases from V and 3 bases from J, with 7 bases between. Here the CDR3 reads CASSYNGDTEAFF. The CDR3 DNA reads TGTGCCAGCAGTTACAACGGGGACACTGAAGCTTTCTTT.

This sequence joins TRBV5-1 and TRBJ2-7, with 10 bases lining up with TRBD2. Per the germline V gene, CDR1 is SGHRS and CDR2 is YFSETQ. The CDR3 has 15 residues. V lost 5 bases to trimming and J lost 5 bases; unmatched junction nucleotides: 10. For the CDR3, the DNA is TGCGCCAGCAGACTTCTAGCGGGAGAAAGCGACGAGCAGTACTTC. This gives the protein CASRLLAGESDEQYF.

This chain joins TRBV7-8 and TRBJ2-3; TRBD2 aligns across 9 bases. Unmatched junction bases numbered 3, after V lost 1 base and J lost 1 base. This CDR3 has 16 amino acids. Germline CDR1 is SGHVS and CDR2 is FQNEAQ. CDR3 amino acids: CASSLGVAGGTDTQYF. In DNA, the CDR3 is TGTGCCAGCAGCTTAGGGGTAGCGGGGGGCACAGATACGCAGTATTTT.

In nucleotides, the CDR3 is TGTGCCACCTCGGACAGGGAAAATGAAAAACTGTTTTTT. It encodes CATSDRENEKLFF. The chain combines TRBV7-9 with TRBJ1-4, with 8 bases fitting TRBD1. Germline lookup yields CDR1 SEHNR and CDR2 FQNEAQ (reference sequence). This CDR3 has 13 residues. V lost 10 bases and J lost 5; bases outside the gene matches: 6.

In this sample, this clone turned up once. The chain carries TRBV9 and TRBJ2-1; a possible D gene is TRBD2 (6 bases). Per germline, CDR1 SGDLS and CDR2 YYNGEE. The CDR3 loop spans 15 amino acids. Trimming cost V 3 bases and J 6 bases, with 16 bases left between them. The CDR3 sequence: CASSETGLSTNEQFF. The CDR3 nucleotides are TGTGCCAGCAGCGAGACCGGACTAAGTACCAATGAGCAGTTCTTC.

This clone was recorded a few times. J is TRBJ1-1 and V is TRBV15, with a tentative D call TRBD1 (6 bases). The V end lost 3 bases, the J end lost 0 bases, and 11 bases lay between the germline ends. There are 15 residues in the CDR3. Germline V CDR1 and CDR2: LNHNV, YYDKDF (reference sequence). CDR3 protein: CATSSDRNMNTEAFF. CDR3 bases: TGTGCCACCAGCAGTGACAGGAACATGAACACTGAAGCTTTCTTT.

The CDR3, as DNA: TGTGCCAGCACCGAGGGGGGGACCAACTCCCTCACAGATACGCAGTATTTT. As protein: CASTEGGTNSLTDTQYF. The chain combines TRBV7-9 with TRBJ2-3; D possibly corresponds to TRBD2 (7 bases). Germline V gene sequence: CDR1 SEHNR, CDR2 FQNEAQ (reference sequence). V lost 7 bases, J lost 2 bases, and 22 bases lay in between. This CDR3 has 17 residues.

The V gene is TRBV7-3, the J gene TRBJ1-6; 8 bases align to TRBD1. The CDR3 has 17 amino acids. Germline lookup yields CDR1 SGHTA and CDR2 FQGTGA. With V trimmed by 0 bases and J by 10 bases, 11 bases remained unmatched. This CDR3 is CASSLTGQGATGSPLHF. The DNA of the CDR3 is TGTGCCAGCAGCTTAACGGGTCAGGGGGCGACTGGATCACCCCTCCACTTT.

The chain employs TRBV2 and TRBJ1-4; the D gene is possibly TRBD1 (5 bases). The CDR3 is made up of 17 amino acids. V lost 9 bases and J 11 bases, leaving 31 bases between the germline ends. The germline V gene encodes CDR1 SNHLY and CDR2 FYNNEI. CDR3 nucleotides: TGTGCCAGTAAATGGGGTAGGGGATTGTCCTCTCCCAGGAAACTGTTTTTT. This translates into CASKWGRGLSSPRKLFF.

The V call is TRBV4-1, the J call TRBJ1-2; 10 bases are a match to TRBD1. Germline V gene sequence: CDR1 MGHRA, CDR2 YSYEKL. This CDR3 is 16 amino acids long. V gave up 1 base and J gave up 2 bases; unmatched junction bases: 4. CDR3 residues: CASSQAQGQGNYGYTF. The CDR3 bases are TGCGCCAGCAGCCAAGCCCAGGGACAGGGGAACTATGGCTACACCTTC.

The chain carries TRBV12-3 or TRBV12-4 and TRBJ1-1, with 8 bases lining up with TRBD1. V lost 5 bases to trimming and J lost 4 bases; unmatched junction nucleotides: 3. This CDR3 has 13 amino acids. The DNA of the CDR3 is TGTGCCAGCAGTACAACAGGGGGCACTGAAGCTTTCTTT. It translates to CASSTTGGTEAFF.

The chain links TRBV6-1 to TRBJ2-3; possible D gene TRBD2, 6 bases. The V end lost 4 bases, the J end lost 5 bases, and 19 bases lay between the germline ends. This CDR3 is 16 amino acids long. The germline V gene encodes CDR1 MNHNS and CDR2 SASEGT. CDR3 DNA sequence: TGTGCCAGCAGTGGAAGACAGACCGGAGCGGGAGATACGCAGTATTTT. Translated: CASSGRQTGAGDTQYF.

CDR3 in amino acids: CATGRWSGGVETQYF. For the CDR3, the DNA is TGTGCCACCGGTCGGTGGAGCGGGGGGGTAGAGACCCAGTACTTC. The chain has TRBV28 and TRBJ2-5, with TRBD2 matching over 10 bases. CDR1 is MDHEN and CDR2 is SYDVKM in the germline V gene. V lost 10 bases to trimming and J lost 4 bases; unmatched junction nucleotides: 12. CDR3 length: 15 residues.

The genes are TRBV5-6 and TRBJ1-5; 7 bases are shared with TRBD1. CDR1 and CDR2 (germline): SGHDT, YYEEEE. This CDR3 is built from 17 residues. Losses at the gene ends were 4 bases for V and 2 bases for J; bases not matched to a gene: 12. The CDR3 protein is CASSPYSTGAGNQPQHF. CDR3 coding DNA: TGTGCCAGCAGCCCTTATAGTACAGGGGCGGGCAATCAGCCCCAGCATTTT.

This chain uses TRBV3-1 (or the pseudogene TRBV3-2) with TRBJ2-6; D is possibly TRBD2 (5 bases). V was clipped by 2 bases and J by 8 bases, with 10 bases between them. This CDR3 has 14 residues. Germline V gene data show CDR1 as LGHDT and CDR2 as YNNKEL (reference sequence). CDR3 residues: CASSQLRGSNVLTF. The CDR3 region has the DNA TGTGCCAGCAGCCAACTACGGGGATCCAACGTCCTGACTTTC.

The CDR3 spells CASSSSGRGAQETQYF. CDR3 nucleotide sequence: TGTGCCAGCAGCTCCTCGGGGCGGGGGGCCCAAGAGACCCAGTACTTC. The chain carries TRBV3-1 (or the pseudogene TRBV3-2) and TRBJ2-5, with TRBD2 identical over 8 bases. The CDR3 loop spans 16 amino acids. CDR1 and CDR2 from the germline V gene are LGHDT and YNNKEL (reference sequence). The V segment lost 5 bases and the J segment 1 base; nucleotides outside the gene matches: 9.

The chain joins TRBV3-1 (or the pseudogene TRBV3-2) to TRBJ2-2, with 10 bases matching TRBD2. This CDR3 comprises 15 residues. The ends lost 4 bases at V and 1 base at J; junction bases unmatched: 0. CDR1 and CDR2 (germline): LGHDT, YNNKEL (reference sequence). CDR3 nucleotides: TGTGCCAGCAGCCGGACTAGCGGGAACACCGGGGAGCTGTTTTTT. Residues: CASSRTSGNTGELFF.

This clone appeared a single time. This chain connects TRBV10-3 to TRBJ2-5; TRBD2 agrees at 12 bases. The CDR3 has 17 amino acids. Germline CDR1 reads ENHRY; CDR2 reads SYGVKD. V was clipped by 2 bases and J by 1 base; unmatched bases: 5. The CDR3 DNA reads as TGTGCCATCAGTGAGCCAGGACTAGCGGGGACCCAAGAGACCCAGTACTTC. Translating gives CAISEPGLAGTQETQYF.

This chain joins TRBV5-6 and TRBJ1-2, with D possibly TRBD1 on 6 matching bases. This CDR3 has 17 amino acids. V shed 3 bases and J shed 7 bases, with 25 bases lying between them. CDR1 is SGHDT, CDR2 YYEEEE, per germline. The CDR3 nucleotides are TGTGCCAGCAGCTCATTCATTTCTCGGGGACAAAGGTTTGGCTACACCTTC. Amino acid sequence: CASSSFISRGQRFGYTF.